A single sample is the source of the 26 T cell receptor beta chains below, sequenced in a study of blood T cell repertoires in COVID-19. Sequencing was performed with immunoSEQ multiplex PCR; in TCRdb, only in-frame clones are kept and a portion is missing. There are about 270,000 clones in the sample; around 90% occur only once, and about 1% lies in the top ten. What was sequenced was PBMCs or T cells enriched from blood (not recorded which). These TCRs come from a young woman who had recovered from COVID-19.

The chain employs TRBV28 and TRBJ1-6; a possible D gene is TRBD1 (6 bases). Trimming left V 2 bases short and J 6 bases short, with 14 bases between. Germline V gives CDR1 MDHEN, CDR2 SYDVKM. This CDR3 contains 16 residues. The CDR3 nucleotides are TGTGCCAGCAGTTTACAGGGGCCGGCGAGTAATTCACCCCTCCACTTT. Encoded protein: CASSLQGPASNSPLHF.

As for this clone: The sample has other DNA sequences that encode this CDR3 too. The rearrangement links TRBV7-9 to TRBJ1-2, with a possible D match to TRBD1 (5 bases). Per germline, CDR1 SEHNR and CDR2 FQNEAQ (reference sequence). With 4 bases removed from V and 3 bases from J, the gap between germline ends came to 12 bases. The CDR3 is 14 residues long. The CDR3 protein is CASSSGTGDYGYTF. As DNA, the CDR3 is TGTGCCAGCAGCTCCGGTACAGGAGACTATGGCTACACCTTC. The variable domain in full, completed from reference TRBV7-9 and TRBJ1-2, reads DTGVSQNPRHKITKRGQNVTFRCDPISEHNRLYWYRQTLGQGPEFLTYFQNEAQLEKSRLLSDRFSAERPKGSFSTLEIQRTEQGDSAMYLCASSSGTGDYGYTFGSGTRLTVV.

Written as DNA, the CDR3 is TGTGCAAGTCGCTTAGTTCTCACCCGGGACAGGGGTTTTAACTATGGCTACACCTTC. This encodes CASRLVLTRDRGFNYGYTF. V usage is TRBV12-2 and J usage is TRBJ1-2; the table's D call, TRBD1, was not checked against the DNA. TRBV12-2 is flagged as a pseudogene. The CDR3 length is 19 residues.

Only one count was recorded for this clone. The V and J genes are TRBV6-1 and TRBJ1-5, with D maybe TRBD1 (5 bases). V was shortened by 1 base and J by 0 bases, with 22 bases between the two germline ends. The CDR3 length is 20 residues. Germline CDR1 is MNHNS and CDR2 is SASEGT. The CDR3 region is CASSEEGLVIPSASNQPQHF. DNA of the CDR3: TGTGCCAGCAGTGAAGAGGGACTGGTGATACCTAGTGCTAGCAATCAGCCCCAGCATTTT.

The V call is TRBV7-2, the J call TRBJ1-4, with 7 bases aligning to TRBD1. CDR1 and CDR2 from the germline V gene are SGHTA and FQGNSA. The CDR3 has 16 residues. V gave up 1 base and J gave up 6 bases; unmatched junction bases: 8. This CDR3 reads CASSLGPAGGYEKLFF. For the CDR3, the DNA is TGTGCCAGCAGCTTAGGGCCGGCAGGGGGATATGAAAAACTGTTTTTT.

This sequence joins TRBV7-9 and TRBJ2-7; D gene ambiguous. Germline lookup yields CDR1 SEHNR and CDR2 FQNEAQ (reference sequence). This CDR3 comprises 14 residues. V was trimmed by 6 bases and J by 2 bases, leaving 14 bases between them. Here the CDR3 reads CASSAIWAAYEQYF. The DNA for the CDR3 is TGTGCCAGCAGTGCCATCTGGGCAGCCTACGAGCAGTACTTC.

The chain employs TRBV29-1 and TRBJ2-7, with 10 positions matching TRBD1. V lost 2 bases, J lost 0 bases, and 4 bases stayed unmatched. CDR1 is SQVTM and CDR2 is ANQGSEA in the germline V gene. There are 15 residues in the CDR3. This chain's CDR3 is CSVETGDRGSYEQYF. CDR3 DNA sequence: TGCAGCGTTGAAACGGGGGACAGGGGCTCCTACGAGCAGTACTTC.

The CDR3 region is CASRDSYGYTF. CDR3 DNA sequence: TGCGCCAGCAGAGACTCTTATGGCTACACCTTC. The chain joins TRBV4-1 to TRBJ1-2; no clear D. This CDR3 region has 11 residues. V lost 6 bases and J 5 bases, leaving 7 bases between the germline ends. CDR1 and CDR2 from the germline V gene are MGHRA and YSYEKL.

The rearrangement links TRBV9 to TRBJ1-2; 7 nucleotides match TRBD1. Trimming removed 4 bases from V and 8 bases from J; junction bases left unmatched: 11. CDR3 length: 14 amino acids. Germline CDR1 is SGDLS and CDR2 is YYNGEE. Written as DNA, the CDR3 is TGTGCCAGCAGCCAAGGCAACACAGGGGTCGGCTACACCTTC. Translated: CASSQGNTGVGYTF.

The chain is built from TRBV7-3 and TRBJ2-3, with 8 bases aligning to TRBD2. CDR1 is SGHTA and CDR2 is FQGTGA in the germline V gene. V gave up 2 bases and J gave up 4 bases; unmatched junction bases: 11. The CDR3 runs to 17 residues. CDR3 region: CASSLDVAGLRADTQYF. The CDR3 DNA sequence: TGTGCCAGCAGCTTAGATGTAGCGGGGCTAAGGGCAGATACGCAGTATTTT.

The CDR3 sequence: CASRTTGGKYEQYF. For the CDR3, the DNA is TGTGCCAGCAGGACGACCGGAGGAAAATACGAGCAGTACTTC. The gene calls are TRBV6-5 and TRBJ2-7; TRBD2 is a possible D gene (5 bases). This CDR3 spans 14 amino acids. Trimming shortened V by 6 bases and J by 4 bases, and 16 bases separated the two germline ends. The germline gives CDR1 MNHEY, CDR2 SVGAGI.

The rearrangement links TRBV4-3 to TRBJ1-1; 8 bases agree with TRBD1. Germline V gene sequence: CDR1 LGHNA, CDR2 YSLEER. This CDR3 is built from 15 residues. The J segment lost 1 base and the V segment lost 4 bases, leaving 5 bases of the junction unmatched. The CDR3 region is CASSPNRGANTEAFF. The CDR3 DNA is TGCGCCAGCAGCCCGAACAGGGGGGCGAACACTGAAGCTTTCTTT.

V is TRBV27 and J is TRBJ2-1; 8 bases agree with TRBD2. This CDR3 region has 16 residues. Looked up from germline, CDR1 is MNHEY and CDR2 is SMNVEV (reference sequence). V gave up 1 base and J gave up 4 bases; unmatched junction bases: 6. The CDR3 loop reads CASSLFGGAPYNEQFF. The CDR3 nucleotides are TGTGCCAGCAGTTTATTCGGGGGGGCCCCTTACAATGAGCAGTTCTTC.

This rearrangement joins TRBV24-1 to TRBJ2-3; possible D gene TRBD1, 7 bases. Germline V lookup: CDR1 KGHDR, CDR2 SFDVKD. CDR3 size: 17 residues. V lost 3 bases to trimming and J lost 4 bases, with 19 bases between them. The CDR3 here is CATSDGGTEFPPDTQYF. CDR3 coding DNA: TGTGCCACCAGTGATGGAGGGACAGAGTTCCCCCCAGATACGCAGTATTTT.

The chain joins TRBV7-9 to TRBJ1-1; D remains ambiguous. The ends were cut back, 5 bases at V and 6 bases at J, with 10 bases in the middle. Germline-derived CDR1 and CDR2 are SEHNR and FQNEAQ (reference sequence). The length of the CDR3 is 12 residues. The CDR3 spells CASSPTRAEAFF. CDR3 in DNA: TGTGCCAGCAGCCCTACCCGGGCTGAAGCTTTCTTT.

The chain combines TRBV12-5 with TRBJ2-3; 14 nucleotides line up with TRBD2. The germline CDR1 and CDR2 sequences are LGHNT and FRNRAP. V lost 3 bases to trimming and J lost 7 bases; unmatched junction nucleotides: 12. The CDR3 contains 18 residues. The CDR3 spells CASGFPTPTSGRANTQYF. In DNA, the CDR3 is TGTGCTAGTGGTTTCCCAACTCCGACTAGCGGGAGGGCGAATACGCAGTATTTT.

The chain recombines TRBV2 with TRBJ1-2; D is unclear. The CDR3 is 14 amino acids. V lost 7 bases, J lost 4 bases, and 16 bases lay in between. Germline assignment: CDR1 SNHLY and CDR2 FYNNEI. Here the CDR3 reads CASMLEGIGYGYTF. The CDR3 region has the DNA TGTGCCAGCATGTTGGAGGGCATCGGCTATGGCTACACCTTC.

This clone was detected a few times. The V gene is TRBV4-1, the J gene TRBJ1-5, with TRBD1 identical over 9 bases. The CDR3 runs 16 residues. The trim removed 8 bases at V and 0 bases at J, leaving 8 bases unmatched. Germline V gene sequence: CDR1 MGHRA, CDR2 YSYEKL. The CDR3 region is CASGTGLEYSNQPQHF. CDR3 in DNA: TGCGCCAGCGGGACAGGGCTTGAGTATAGCAATCAGCCCCAGCATTTT.

This chain connects TRBV7-9 to TRBJ1-6, with unresolved D. V was shortened by 7 bases and J by 0 bases, with 7 bases between the two germline ends. The CDR3 totals 14 residues. Germline-derived CDR1 and CDR2 are SEHNR and FQNEAQ (reference sequence). CDR3 in amino acids: CASTMSSYNSPLHF. The CDR3 DNA reads TGTGCCAGCACAATGAGCTCCTATAATTCACCCCTCCACTTT.

This sequence joins TRBV6-5 and TRBJ1-4, with D perhaps matching TRBD1 (6 bases). CDR3 size: 15 residues. The germline gives CDR1 MNHEY, CDR2 SVGAGI. With 6 bases removed from V and 4 bases from J, the gap between germline ends came to 15 bases. The CDR3 bases are TGTGCCAGCAGCGAGGGACATGTGATTAATGAAAAACTGTTTTTT. This translates into CASSEGHVINEKLFF.

The rearrangement links TRBV28 to TRBJ2-4; 7 nucleotides align to TRBD2. Trimming took 3 bases from V and 5 from J; bases not matched to a gene: 4. From germline, CDR1 is MDHEN and CDR2 SYDVKM. The CDR3 contains 14 residues. CDR3 DNA sequence: TGTGCCAGCAGTTTCGGGGGGTTCGAAAACATTCAGTACTTC. As protein: CASSFGGFENIQYF.

The chain joins TRBV11-2 to TRBJ2-2; 14 nucleotides match TRBD2. The CDR3 covers 15 residues. The junction had 2 bases not matched to a gene; V was cut back by 5 bases and J by 6 bases. Germline V gives CDR1 SGHAT, CDR2 FQNNGV. The CDR3 DNA reads TGTGCCAGCAGCCCGACTAGCGGGAGGGCCGGGGAGCTGTTTTTT. Its translation is CASSPTSGRAGELFF.

This chain uses TRBV13 with TRBJ1-1; perhaps TRBD1 as D (6 bases). Trimming cost V 5 bases and J 5 bases, with 18 bases left between them. The length of the CDR3 is 15 residues. Germline V lookup: CDR1 PRHDT, CDR2 FYEKMQ (reference sequence). CDR3 region: CASSPPAGHGTEAFF. CDR3 coding DNA: TGTGCCAGCAGCCCTCCAGCGGGACATGGTACTGAAGCTTTCTTT.

The rearrangement uses TRBV6-1 and TRBJ1-5; D may be TRBD1 (5 bases). Germline V gene sequence: CDR1 MNHNS, CDR2 SASEGT. V was clipped by 3 bases and J by 5 bases, with 8 bases between them. CDR3 size: 13 residues. The CDR3: CASSDRVDQPQHF. The CDR3 nucleotides are TGTGCCAGCAGTGACAGGGTAGATCAGCCCCAGCATTTT.

This clone occurred once. The chain joins TRBV7-9 to TRBJ1-2; TRBD1 matches at 9 bases. This CDR3 spans 14 amino acids. Germline CDR1 and CDR2: SEHNR and FQNEAQ (reference sequence). V gave up 4 bases and J gave up 7 bases; unmatched junction bases: 7. The CDR3 loop is CASSWPGQGFGYTF. In DNA, the CDR3 is TGTGCCAGCAGCTGGCCGGGACAGGGTTTTGGCTACACCTTC.

The chain has TRBV27 and TRBJ2-2, with a weak D call TRBD1 (6 bases). The CDR3 is 15 residues long. Germline CDR1 and CDR2: MNHEY and SMNVEV (reference sequence). V was clipped by 7 bases and J by 3 bases, with 15 bases between them. CDR3 in amino acids: CASTIRSGDTGELFF. CDR3 nucleotides: TGTGCCAGCACCATTAGGTCAGGGGACACCGGGGAGCTGTTTTTT.